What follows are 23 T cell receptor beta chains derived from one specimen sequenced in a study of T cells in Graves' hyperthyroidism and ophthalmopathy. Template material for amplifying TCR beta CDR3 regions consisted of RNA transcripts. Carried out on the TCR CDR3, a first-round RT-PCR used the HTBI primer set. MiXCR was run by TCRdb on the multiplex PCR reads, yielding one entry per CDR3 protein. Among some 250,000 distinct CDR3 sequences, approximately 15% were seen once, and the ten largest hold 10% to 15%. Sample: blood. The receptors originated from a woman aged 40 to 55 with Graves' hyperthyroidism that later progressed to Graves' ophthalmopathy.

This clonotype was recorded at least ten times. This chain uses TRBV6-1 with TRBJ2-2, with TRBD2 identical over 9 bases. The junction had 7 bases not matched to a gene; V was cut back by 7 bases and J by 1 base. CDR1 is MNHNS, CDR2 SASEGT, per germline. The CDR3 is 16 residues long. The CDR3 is CASTQGLARNTGELFF. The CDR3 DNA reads TGTGCCAGCACCCAGGGACTAGCTAGGAACACCGGGGAGCTGTTTTTT.

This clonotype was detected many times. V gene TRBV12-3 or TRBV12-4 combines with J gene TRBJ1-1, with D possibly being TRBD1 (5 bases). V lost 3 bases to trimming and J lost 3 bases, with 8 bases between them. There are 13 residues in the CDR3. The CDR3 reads CASSLTADTEAFF. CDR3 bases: TGTGCCAGCAGTTTGACAGCTGACACTGAAGCTTTCTTT.

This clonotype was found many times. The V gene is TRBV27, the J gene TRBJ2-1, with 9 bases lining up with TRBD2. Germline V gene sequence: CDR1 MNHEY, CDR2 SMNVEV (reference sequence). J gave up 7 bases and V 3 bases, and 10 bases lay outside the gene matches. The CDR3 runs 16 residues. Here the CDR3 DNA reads TGTGCCAGCAGTTTCCGAGCGGGAGGAGGGAGAAATGAGCAGTTCTTC. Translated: CASSFRAGGGRNEQFF.

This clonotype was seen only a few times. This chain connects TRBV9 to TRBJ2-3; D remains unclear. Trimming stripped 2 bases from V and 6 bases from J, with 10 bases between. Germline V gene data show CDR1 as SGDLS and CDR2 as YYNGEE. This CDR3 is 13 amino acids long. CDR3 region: CASSVSAPDTQYF. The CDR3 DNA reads TGTGCCAGCAGCGTCAGCGCTCCGGATACGCAGTATTTT.

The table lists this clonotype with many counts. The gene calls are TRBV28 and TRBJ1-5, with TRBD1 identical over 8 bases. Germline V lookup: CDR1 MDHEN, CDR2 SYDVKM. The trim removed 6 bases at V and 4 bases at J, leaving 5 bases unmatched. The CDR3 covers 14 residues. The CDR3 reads CASSHRTGNQPQHF. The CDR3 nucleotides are TGTGCCAGCAGCCATCGGACAGGGAATCAGCCCCAGCATTTT.

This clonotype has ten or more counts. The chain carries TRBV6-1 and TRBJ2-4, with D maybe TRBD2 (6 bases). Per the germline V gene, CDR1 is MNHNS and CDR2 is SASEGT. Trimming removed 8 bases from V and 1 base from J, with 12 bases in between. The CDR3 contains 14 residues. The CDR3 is CASSRAGAKNIQYF. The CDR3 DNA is TGTGCCAGCTCGAGAGCGGGCGCCAAAAACATTCAGTACTTC.

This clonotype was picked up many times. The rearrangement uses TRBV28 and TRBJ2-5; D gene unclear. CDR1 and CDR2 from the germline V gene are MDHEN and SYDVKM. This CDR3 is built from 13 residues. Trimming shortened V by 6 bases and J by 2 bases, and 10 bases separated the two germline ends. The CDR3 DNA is TGTGCCAGCAGCTATCCCGCGCAAGAGACCCAGTACTTC. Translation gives CASSYPAQETQYF. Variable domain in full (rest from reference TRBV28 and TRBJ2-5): DVKVTQSSRYLVKRTGEKVFLECVQDMDHENMFWYRQDPGLGLRLIYFSYDVKMKEKGDIPEGYSVSREKKERFSLILESASTNQTSMYLCASSYPAQETQYFGPGTRLLVL.

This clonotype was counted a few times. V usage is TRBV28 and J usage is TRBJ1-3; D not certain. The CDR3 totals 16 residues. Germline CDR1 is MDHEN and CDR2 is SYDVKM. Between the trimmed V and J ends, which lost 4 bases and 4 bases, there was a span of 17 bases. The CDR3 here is CASSSPRSFGGNTIYF. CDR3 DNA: TGTGCCAGCAGTTCCCCCAGGTCCTTCGGCGGAAACACCATATATTTT.

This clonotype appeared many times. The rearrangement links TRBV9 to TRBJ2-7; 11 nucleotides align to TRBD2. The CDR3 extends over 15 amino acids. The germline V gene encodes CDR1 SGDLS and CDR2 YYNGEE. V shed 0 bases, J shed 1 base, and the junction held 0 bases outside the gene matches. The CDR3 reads CASSVGTSGSYEQYF. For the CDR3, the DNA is TGTGCCAGCAGCGTAGGGACTAGCGGGTCCTACGAGCAGTACTTC. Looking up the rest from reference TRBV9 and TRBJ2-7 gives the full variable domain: DSGVTQTPKHLITATGQRVTLRCSPRSGDLSVYWYQQSLDQGLQFLIQYYNGEERAKGNILERFSAQQFPDLHSELNLSSLELGDSALYFCASSVGTSGSYEQYFGPGTRLTVT.

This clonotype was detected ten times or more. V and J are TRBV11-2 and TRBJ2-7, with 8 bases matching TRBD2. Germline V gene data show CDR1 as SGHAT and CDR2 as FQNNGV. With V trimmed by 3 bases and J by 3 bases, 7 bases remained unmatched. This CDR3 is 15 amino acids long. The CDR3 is CASSFSSGLGYEQYF. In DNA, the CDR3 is TGTGCCAGCAGCTTTAGTTCGGGACTAGGCTACGAGCAGTACTTC. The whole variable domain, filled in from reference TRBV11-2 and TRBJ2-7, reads EAGVAQSPRYKIIEKRQSVAFWCNPISGHATLYWYQQILGQGPKLLIQFQNNGVVDDSQLPKDRFSAERLKGVDSTLKIQPAKLEDSAVYLCASSFSSGLGYEQYFGPGTRLTVT.

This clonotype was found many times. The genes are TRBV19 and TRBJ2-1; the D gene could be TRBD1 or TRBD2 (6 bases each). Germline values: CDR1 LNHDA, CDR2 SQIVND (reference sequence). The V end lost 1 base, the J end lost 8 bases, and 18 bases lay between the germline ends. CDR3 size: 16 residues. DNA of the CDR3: TGTGCCAGTAGTATAGGGAGGGGGGCAGGGATTGATGAGCAGTTCTTC. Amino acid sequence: CASSIGRGAGIDEQFF.

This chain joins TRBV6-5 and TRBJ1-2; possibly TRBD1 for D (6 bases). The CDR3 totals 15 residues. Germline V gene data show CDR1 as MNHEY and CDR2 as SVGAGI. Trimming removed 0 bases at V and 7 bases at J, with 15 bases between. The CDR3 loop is CASSYSLLGAGGYTF. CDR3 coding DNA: TGTGCCAGCAGTTACTCCTTACTGGGGGCTGGTGGCTACACCTTC.

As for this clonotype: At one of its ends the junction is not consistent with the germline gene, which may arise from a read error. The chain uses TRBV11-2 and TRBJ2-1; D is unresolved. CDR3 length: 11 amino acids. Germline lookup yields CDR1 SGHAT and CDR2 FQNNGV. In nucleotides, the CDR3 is TGTGCCAGCAGCCTCAGCAATGATCAGCTCTTC. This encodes CASSLSNDQLF.

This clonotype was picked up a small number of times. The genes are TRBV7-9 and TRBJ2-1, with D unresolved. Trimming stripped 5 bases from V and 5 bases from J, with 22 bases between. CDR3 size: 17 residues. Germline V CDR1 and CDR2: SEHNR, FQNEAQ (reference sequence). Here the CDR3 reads CASSKFRLRLPHNEQFF. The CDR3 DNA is TGTGCCAGCAGCAAATTCCGTCTCCGCCTCCCCCACAATGAGCAGTTCTTC.

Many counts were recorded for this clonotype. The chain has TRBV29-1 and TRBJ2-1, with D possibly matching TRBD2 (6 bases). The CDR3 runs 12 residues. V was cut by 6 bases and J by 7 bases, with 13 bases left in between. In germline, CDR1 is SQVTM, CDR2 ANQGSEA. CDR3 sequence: CSVPGVGNEQFF. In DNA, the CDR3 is TGCAGCGTGCCGGGAGTGGGGAATGAGCAGTTCTTC.

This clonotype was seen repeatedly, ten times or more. The DNA of the CDR3 is TGTGCCAGCAGTTTACTAGCGGGAGGATCTAGCACAGATACGCAGTATTTT. It yields the protein CASSLLAGGSSTDTQYF. V usage is TRBV27 and J usage is TRBJ2-3; 11 bases agree with TRBD2. The trim removed 2 bases at V and 0 bases at J, leaving 4 bases unmatched. The germline gives CDR1 MNHEY, CDR2 SMNVEV (reference sequence). CDR3 length: 17 amino acids.

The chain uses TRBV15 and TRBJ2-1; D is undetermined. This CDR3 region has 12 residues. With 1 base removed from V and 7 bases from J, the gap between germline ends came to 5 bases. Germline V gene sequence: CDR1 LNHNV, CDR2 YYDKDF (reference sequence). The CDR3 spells CATSRVGNEQFF. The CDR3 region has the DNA TGTGCCACCAGCAGAGTAGGGAATGAGCAGTTCTTC.

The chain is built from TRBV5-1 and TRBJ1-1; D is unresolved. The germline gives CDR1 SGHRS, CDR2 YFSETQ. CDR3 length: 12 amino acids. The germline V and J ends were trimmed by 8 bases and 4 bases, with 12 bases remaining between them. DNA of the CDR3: TGCGCCAGTTCCCCGGGAGTCACTGAAGCTTTCTTT. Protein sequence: CASSPGVTEAFF. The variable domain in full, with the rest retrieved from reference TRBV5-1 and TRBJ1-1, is KAGVTQTPRYLIKTRGQQVTLSCSPISGHRSVSWYQQTPGQGLQFLFEYFSETQRNKGNFPGRFSGRQFSNSRSEMNVSTLELGDSALYLCASSPGVTEAFFGQGTRLTVV.

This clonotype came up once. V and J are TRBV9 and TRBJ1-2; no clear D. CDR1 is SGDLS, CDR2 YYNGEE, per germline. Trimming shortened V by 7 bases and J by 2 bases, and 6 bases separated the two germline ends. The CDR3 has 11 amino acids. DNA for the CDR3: TGTGCCAGCGGGGAGAACTATGGCTACACCTTC. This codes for CASGENYGYTF. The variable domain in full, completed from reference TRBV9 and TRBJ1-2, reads DSGVTQTPKHLITATGQRVTLRCSPRSGDLSVYWYQQSLDQGLQFLIQYYNGEERAKGNILERFSAQQFPDLHSELNLSSLELGDSALYFCASGENYGYTFGSGTRLTVV.

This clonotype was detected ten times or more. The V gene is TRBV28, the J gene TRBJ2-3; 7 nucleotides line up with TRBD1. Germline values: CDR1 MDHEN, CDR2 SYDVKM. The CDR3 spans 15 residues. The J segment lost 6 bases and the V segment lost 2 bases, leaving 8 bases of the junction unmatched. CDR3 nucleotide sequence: TGTGCCAGCAGTTTAGCCCAGACAGGGTCGGATACGCAGTATTTT. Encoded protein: CASSLAQTGSDTQYF.

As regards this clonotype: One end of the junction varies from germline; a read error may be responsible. This CDR3 is CASSAGTVNNEQLF. The CDR3 bases are TGTGCCAGCAGTGCCGGGACCGTTAACAATGAGCAGCTCTTC. The gene calls are TRBV28 and TRBJ2-1; D tentatively fits TRBD1 or TRBD2 (5 bases each). The length of the CDR3 is 14 residues. Germline values: CDR1 MDHEN, CDR2 SYDVKM.

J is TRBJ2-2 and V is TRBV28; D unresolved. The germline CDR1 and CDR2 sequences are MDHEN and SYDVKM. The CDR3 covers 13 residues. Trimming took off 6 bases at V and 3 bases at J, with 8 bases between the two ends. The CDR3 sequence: CASRRLYTGELFF. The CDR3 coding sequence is TGTGCCAGCAGGCGGCTATACACCGGGGAGCTGTTTTTT. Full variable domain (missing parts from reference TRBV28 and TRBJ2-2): DVKVTQSSRYLVKRTGEKVFLECVQDMDHENMFWYRQDPGLGLRLIYFSYDVKMKEKGDIPEGYSVSREKKERFSLILESASTNQTSMYLCASRRLYTGELFFGEGSRLTVL.

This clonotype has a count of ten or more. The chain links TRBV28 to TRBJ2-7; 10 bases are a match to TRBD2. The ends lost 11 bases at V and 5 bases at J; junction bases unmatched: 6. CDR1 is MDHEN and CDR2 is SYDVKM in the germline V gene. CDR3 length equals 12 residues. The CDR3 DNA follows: TGTGCCCTCGGGCTAGCGGGAGACGAGCAGTACTTC. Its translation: CALGLAGDEQYF.